This T cell receptor beta chain is drawn from a study of blood T cells in healthy people across ages. Whole-study results and caveats: In the absence of known donor CMV status, changes in expanded clonotypes were possibly confounded. Older age went with lower TCR beta diversity per million T cells, in a roughly linear way.

The use of a sample-barcoded 5' primer and a J-beta primer mix characterized a second PCR of roughly 7 to 12 cycles. Every cDNA was tagged by a template-switch adaptor with 12 random nucleotides. TCRdb recomputed calls from the 5' RACE reads with MiXCR, one row per CDR3 protein. The sample shows 1.8 million or so distinct CDR3 sequences, about two fifths of them seen only once. This clonotype was seen at least ten times. As yet, its antigen is unknown. The CDR3 covers 10 residues. Germline V gene lookup returns CDR1 DFQATT and CDR2 SNEGSKA (reference sequence). V was cut by 4 bases and J by 7 bases, with 5 bases left in between.

The sample taken for sequencing was blood. This sequence was found in a human donor in good health. The rearrangement links TRBV20-1 to TRBJ2-1, with a weak D call TRBD2 (5 bases). The CDR3 reads CSATGNEQFF. The CDR3 DNA reads as TGCAGTGCTACGGGGAATGAGCAGTTCTTC.